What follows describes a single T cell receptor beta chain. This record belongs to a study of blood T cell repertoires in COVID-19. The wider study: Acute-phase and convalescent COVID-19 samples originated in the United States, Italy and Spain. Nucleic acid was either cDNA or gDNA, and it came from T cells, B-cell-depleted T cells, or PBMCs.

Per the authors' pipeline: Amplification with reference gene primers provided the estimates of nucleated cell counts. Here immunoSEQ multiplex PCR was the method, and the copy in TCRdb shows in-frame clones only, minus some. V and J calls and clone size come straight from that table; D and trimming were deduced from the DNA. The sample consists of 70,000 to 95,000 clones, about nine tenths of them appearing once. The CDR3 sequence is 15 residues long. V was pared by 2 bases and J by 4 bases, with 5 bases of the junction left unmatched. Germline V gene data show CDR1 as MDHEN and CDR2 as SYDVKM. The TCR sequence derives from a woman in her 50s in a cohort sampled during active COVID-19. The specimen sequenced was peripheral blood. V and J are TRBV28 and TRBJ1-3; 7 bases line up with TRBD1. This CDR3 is CASSLPTGMGNTIYF. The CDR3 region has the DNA TGTGCCAGCAGTTTACCGACAGGGATGGGAAACACCATATATTTT.